This T cell receptor beta chain was profiled in a study of resident and recirculating memory T cells in vitiligo. About this clone itself: Its antigen is not identified.

Repertoires were generated with immunoSEQ multiplex PCR, while TCRdb's copy carries only in-frame clones and drops some. This sample has 70,000 to 85,000 clones, with approximately 93% found just once. Points from the study as a whole: No unique dominant TCR clone was found in vitiligo lesions.

Germline V CDR1 and CDR2: SGDLS, YYNGEE. Trimming removed 3 bases at V and 0 bases at J, with 10 bases between. This CDR3 contains 16 residues. Anyone treated within the previous three months was excluded. The chain is built from TRBV9 and TRBJ2-6; D might be TRBD1 (5 bases). The sequenced sample consisted of blood. This sequence originates from a male donor with vitiligo. The CDR3 loop is CASSAVTGSGANVLTF. CDR3 nucleotides: TGTGCCAGCAGCGCGGTCACAGGCTCTGGGGCCAACGTCCTGACTTTC. Supplemented by reference TRBV9 and TRBJ2-6, the full variable domain reads DSGVTQTPKHLITATGQRVTLRCSPRSGDLSVYWYQQSLDQGLQFLIQYYNGEERAKGNILERFSAQQFPDLHSELNLSSLELGDSALYFCASSAVTGSGANVLTFGAGSRLTVL.